This T cell receptor (beta chain) appears in the sequencing data of a study of blood T cell repertoires in COVID-19. Clones were sequenced by immunoSEQ multiplex PCR, and TCRdb holds only the in-frame ones, with some missing. Among 200,000 to 250,000 clones listed, around 88% were seen once. In germline, CDR1 is LNHNV, CDR2 YYDKDF (reference sequence). The CDR3 spans 15 residues. With 0 bases removed from V and 1 base from J, the gap between germline ends came to 7 bases. Notes on this clone: The same CDR3 also results from other DNA sequences found in this sample.

Input material: peripheral blood. The J gene is TRBJ1-3, the V gene TRBV15; TRBD1 might be the D (6 bases). The receptor's source is a young man with active or convalescent COVID-19. CDR3 bases: TGTGCCACCAGCAGAGATAGGGGGTCTGGAAACACCATATATTTT. Translation: CATSRDRGSGNTIYF.